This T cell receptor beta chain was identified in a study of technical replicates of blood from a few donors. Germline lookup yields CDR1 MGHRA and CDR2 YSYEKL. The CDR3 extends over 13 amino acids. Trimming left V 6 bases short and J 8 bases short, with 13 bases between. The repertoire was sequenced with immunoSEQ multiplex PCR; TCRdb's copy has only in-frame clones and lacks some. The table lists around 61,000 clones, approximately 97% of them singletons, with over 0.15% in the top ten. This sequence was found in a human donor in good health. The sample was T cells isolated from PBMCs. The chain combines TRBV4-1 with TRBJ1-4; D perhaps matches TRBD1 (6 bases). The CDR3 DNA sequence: TGCGCCAGCAGTAACAGGGTAGGGGAAAAACTGTTTTTT. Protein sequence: CASSNRVGEKLFF.